The rows below give T cell receptor beta chains drawn from one sample of a study of T cell responses to AZD1222 COVID-19 vaccine. Using immunoSEQ multiplex PCR, the repertoire was profiled, and TCRdb retains in-frame clones only, with some absent. The sample shows about 200,000 clones, approximately 94% of them seen only once. The sequences come from peripheral blood, collected on day 0 of MenACWY control vaccination. Receptors were obtained from an adult in good health. Each CDR3 is given with its conserved first and last residue. The order of the fields is D gene, J gene, V gene, clone size, CDR3 DNA, CDR3 protein. The D gene is left open where the match is weak. Clone size is stated in some rows and not others, as once, few, many or a class when expanded.

D: TRBD2; J: TRBJ2-7; V: TRBV19; size: NA; DNA: TGTGCCACCCTCAAAGGGAGGGGTTCCTACGAGCAGTACTTC; CDR3: CATLKGRGSYEQYF
D: NA; J: TRBJ1-1; V: TRBV19; size: few; DNA: TGTGCCAGTAGTATACAAGGCACTGAAGCTTTCTTT; CDR3: CASSIQGTEAFF
D: TRBD2; J: TRBJ2-2; V: TRBV7-9; size: NA; DNA: TGTGCCAGCAGCCCCGAACTAGCGGGGGGCTCAGCCGGGGAGCTGTTTTTT; CDR3: CASSPELAGGSAGELFF
D: NA; J: TRBJ1-4; V: TRBV18; size: NA; DNA: TGTGCCAGCTCACCAAATGCCAGGGCCTCTACCCTTGAAAAACTGTTTTTT; CDR3: CASSPNARASTLEKLFF
D: NA; J: TRBJ1-2; V: TRBV12-3/TRBV12-4; size: once; DNA: TGTGCCAGCCGGGACCAAATCTCCTATGGCTACACCTTC; CDR3: CASRDQISYGYTF
D: NA; J: TRBJ1-5; V: TRBV9; size: NA; DNA: TGTGCCAGCAGCGTAGGTTCCCAGAATCAGCCCCAGCATTTT; CDR3: CASSVGSQNQPQHF
D: TRBD1; J: TRBJ2-6; V: TRBV5-8; size: NA; DNA: TGTGCCAGCAGGGCCGCTACAGGGGGCCTTTTCTCTGGGGCCAACGTCCTGACTTTC; CDR3: CASRAATGGLFSGANVLTF
D: NA; J: TRBJ1-1; V: TRBV28; size: NA; DNA: TGTGCCAGCAGTTTATCGGTCAGGGCGGGCACTGAAGCTTTCTTT; CDR3: CASSLSVRAGTEAFF
D: TRBD1; J: TRBJ2-3; V: TRBV6-5; size: NA; DNA: TGTGCCAGCAGTTACTCATCCAGGGGGAGCACAGATACGCAGTATTTT; CDR3: CASSYSSRGSTDTQYF
D: TRBD1; J: TRBJ1-4; V: TRBV6-6; size: NA; DNA: TGTGCCAGCAGAGAGCAGGGGGCTACTAATGAAAAACTGTTTTTT; CDR3: CASREQGATNEKLFF
D: TRBD1; J: TRBJ1-2; V: TRBV29-1; size: NA; DNA: TGCAGCGTTGTAATATCGACAGGGGGGACCTACACCTTC; CDR3: CSVVISTGGTYTF
D: TRBD2; J: TRBJ2-1; V: TRBV7-6; size: NA; DNA: TGTGCCAGCAGCTCTAGCGGGGGGGCTTGGAATGAGCAGTTCTTC; CDR3: CASSSSGGAWNEQFF
D: NA; J: TRBJ2-5; V: TRBV7-6; size: NA; DNA: TGTGCCAGCAGCTTAGCGTCGGAGGGGGAGACCCAGTACTTC; CDR3: CASSLASEGETQYF
D: TRBD1; J: TRBJ1-2; V: TRBV6-4; size: NA; DNA: TGTGCCAGCAGTGACCCCGGACAGGGGAACTATGGCTACACCTTC; CDR3: CASSDPGQGNYGYTF
D: TRBD1; J: TRBJ1-1; V: TRBV30; size: NA; DNA: TGTACCCGGGGGACAGGGGGCCTTCCGGCTGAAGCTTTCTTT; CDR3: CTRGTGGLPAEAFF
D: NA; J: TRBJ2-2; V: TRBV6-5; size: NA; DNA: TGTGCCACCGAAGAAGGGGGGGCAGCCGGGGAGCTGTTTTTT; CDR3: CATEEGGAAGELFF